Listed below are T cell receptor beta chains from one sample, sequenced in a study of cytomegalovirus exposure and HLA in healthy donors. Libraries were prepared by immunoSEQ multiplex PCR; TCRdb keeps only in-frame clonotypes and omits some of them. The repertoire includes under 300,000 clones, 92% of them detected once, and about 1.7% sits in the top ten. The sequenced sample consisted of PBMCs. Receptor source: a girl aged 2-15 years in good health and CMV-seronegative. Both conserved end residues are part of each CDR3. The order of the fields is D gene, V gene, clone size, J gene, CDR3 DNA, CDR3 protein. D genes are given only for firm matches. Clone size appears in some rows only: once, few, many, or a class for an expanded clone.

TRBD2	TRBV7-9	NA	TRBJ2-2	TGTGCCAGCAGCTTAGAAAGGGGTCTAGCGGGCGCCGGGGAGCTGTTTTTT	CASSLERGLAGAGELFF
NA	TRBV13	NA	TRBJ2-1	TGTGCCAGCAGCTTCGGACTTAACAGCTCCTACAATGAGCAGTTCTTC	CASSFGLNSSYNEQFF
NA	TRBV15	NA	TRBJ2-5	TGTGCCACCAGCAGAGATTGGGGGAGGGAGACCCAGTACTTC	CATSRDWGRETQYF
NA	TRBV12-5	NA	TRBJ2-7	TGTGCTAGTGTTCCCCCGATAGGGGACGAGCAGTACTTC	CASVPPIGDEQYF
NA	TRBV5-1	NA	TRBJ1-2	TGCGCCAGCAGCTCCTCCAGGGCAGATCGCTACACCTTC	CASSSSRADRYTF
TRBD1	TRBV27	NA	TRBJ2-5	TGTGCCAGCAGAACAGGGGAAGAGACCCAGTACTTC	CASRTGEETQYF
TRBD1	TRBV27	NA	TRBJ1-1	TGTGCCAGCAGTTTAGGACAGGGGAACACTGAAGCTTTCTTT	CASSLGQGNTEAFF
NA	TRBV7-9	few	TRBJ2-7	TGTGCCAGCAGCGAATTTGCGGGCCCGAGGGACGAGCAGTACTTC	CASSEFAGPRDEQYF
NA	TRBV10-3	once	TRBJ1-1	TGTGCCATCGCCAAGGGGGACACTGAAGCTTTCTTT	CAIAKGDTEAFF
NA	TRBV9	NA	TRBJ1-3	TGTGCCAGCAGCGTAGACGGACTCTCTGGAAACACCATATATTTT	CASSVDGLSGNTIYF
NA	TRBV29-1	NA	TRBJ2-3	TGCAGCGTTGGGCCGAGGGGGTCACTCACAGATACGCAGTATTTT	CSVGPRGSLTDTQYF
NA	TRBV13	NA	TRBJ1-3	TGTGCCAGCAGCCCCGACAGGTCCTCTGGAAACACCATATATTTT	CASSPDRSSGNTIYF
NA	TRBV27	NA	TRBJ2-1	TGTGCCAGCAGCCGAAGCGGAACCTACAATGAGCAGTTCTTC	CASSRSGTYNEQFF
NA	TRBV6-5	NA	TRBJ1-5	TGTGCCAGCAGTTACTCGAGGGTTAGTGAGCCCCAGCATTTT	CASSYSRVSEPQHF
NA	TRBV5-1	NA	TRBJ2-1	TGCGCCAGCAGCTTGGGACAGTTTATCTACAATGAGCAGTTCTTC	CASSLGQFIYNEQFF